The 30 T cell receptor beta chains given below trace back to one sample, sequenced in a study of PD-L1 blockade in urothelial cancer. Sequencing was performed with immunoSEQ multiplex PCR; in TCRdb, only in-frame clones are kept and a portion is missing. This table has around 41,000 clones, around nine tenths appearing once. The starting material was PBMCs, obtained around atezolizumab (anti-PD-L1) treatment. The receptors stem from a woman aged 55-69 years with urothelial cancer.

The J gene is TRBJ1-1, the V gene TRBV5-1; D remains ambiguous. This CDR3 contains 15 residues. With 0 bases removed from V and 1 base from J, the gap between germline ends came to 10 bases. Per the germline V gene, CDR1 is SGHRS and CDR2 is YFSETQ. The CDR3 nucleotides read TGCGCCAGCAGCTTGGCCGGGTACGCGAACACTGAAGCTTTCTTT. Amino acids: CASSLAGYANTEAFF.

The rearrangement uses TRBV5-4 and TRBJ2-7, with 11 nucleotides matching TRBD2. J gave up 3 bases and V 4 bases, and 6 bases lay outside the gene matches. Germline V gene lookup returns CDR1 SGHNT and CDR2 YYREEE (reference sequence). This CDR3 is built from 15 residues. The CDR3 sequence: CASSPTSGAVYEQYF. CDR3 nucleotide sequence: TGTGCCAGCAGCCCGACTAGCGGGGCCGTCTACGAGCAGTACTTC.

The chain combines TRBV6-6 with TRBJ1-5; 9 nucleotides agree with TRBD1. The germline V gene has CDR1 MNHNY and CDR2 SVGAGI (reference sequence). V gave up 5 bases and J gave up 6 bases; unmatched junction bases: 5. The CDR3 sequence is 14 residues long. The CDR3 sequence is CASSGDRVIQPQHF. CDR3 nucleotide sequence: TGTGCCAGCAGTGGGGACAGGGTCATTCAGCCCCAGCATTTT.

The genes are TRBV6-5 and TRBJ2-1; 9 bases agree with TRBD2. Per the germline V gene, CDR1 is MNHEY and CDR2 is SVGAGI. Unmatched junction bases numbered 11, after V lost 4 bases and J lost 7 bases. The CDR3 runs to 16 residues. The CDR3 is CASSSPSGTSSNEQFF. The CDR3 bases are TGTGCCAGCAGTTCCCCATCCGGGACTAGCTCTAATGAGCAGTTCTTC.

The V and J genes are TRBV11-3 and TRBJ1-5; D remains ambiguous. The CDR3 contains 16 residues. Germline CDR1 is SGHNT and CDR2 is YENEEA. Trimming took off 1 base at V and 9 bases at J, with 19 bases between the two ends. CDR3 in amino acids: CASSLGALLSHRPQHF. The CDR3 DNA reads TGTGCCAGCAGCTTAGGGGCCCTTCTCAGTCATCGGCCCCAGCATTTT.

The V gene is TRBV7-9, the J gene TRBJ2-1; TRBD2 aligns across 10 bases. Germline-derived CDR1 and CDR2 are SEHNR and FQNEAQ (reference sequence). This CDR3 spans 17 amino acids. The J segment lost 5 bases and the V segment lost 5 bases, leaving 12 bases of the junction unmatched. For the CDR3, the DNA is TGTGCCAGCAGCACCCTAGCGGGAGAACAGGGGGACAATGAGCAGTTCTTC. Its translation is CASSTLAGEQGDNEQFF.

V is TRBV6-1 and J is TRBJ1-1; D not certain. Germline V gene data show CDR1 as MNHNS and CDR2 as SASEGT. V lost 4 bases, J lost 2 bases, and 14 bases lay in between. The CDR3 is 15 amino acids. CDR3 bases: TGTGCCAGCAGTGTTCAAACAGTTAGTAACACTGAAGCTTTCTTT. Translated, it gives CASSVQTVSNTEAFF.

This rearrangement joins TRBV11-2 to TRBJ2-5; D might be TRBD2 (6 bases). This CDR3 has 16 residues. Germline values: CDR1 SGHAT, CDR2 FQNNGV. V lost 2 bases, J lost 5 bases, and 18 bases lay in between. CDR3 loop: CASSLIAGSRGETQYF. CDR3 sequence (DNA): TGTGCCAGCAGCTTAATCGCGGGGAGCCGCGGGGAGACCCAGTACTTC. The entire variable domain, with the rest obtained from reference TRBV11-2 and TRBJ2-5, is as follows: EAGVAQSPRYKIIEKRQSVAFWCNPISGHATLYWYQQILGQGPKLLIQFQNNGVVDDSQLPKDRFSAERLKGVDSTLKIQPAKLEDSAVYLCASSLIAGSRGETQYFGPGTRLLVL.

By frequency in the sample, this clone is medium-sized. J is TRBJ2-3 and V is TRBV23-1; 10 bases fit TRBD2. TRBV23-1 is an open reading frame, and its role is uncertain. V shed 6 bases and J 6 bases; nucleotides not matched to a gene: 12. The CDR3 totals 16 residues. The CDR3 sequence is CASSHGPSGSGDTQYF. CDR3 in DNA: TGCGCCAGCAGCCATGGGCCTAGCGGGAGCGGGGATACGCAGTATTTT.

V is TRBV9 and J is TRBJ2-7; 7 bases agree with TRBD1. The V gene's germline CDR1 is SGDLS and CDR2 YYNGEE. The CDR3 sequence is 15 residues long. After removal of 3 bases from V and 2 bases from J, the junction contained 8 bases not matched to a gene. The CDR3 region is CASSGDRVPTYEQYF. In nucleotides, the CDR3 is TGTGCCAGCAGCGGTGACAGGGTGCCTACCTACGAGCAGTACTTC. Variable domain in full (rest from reference TRBV9 and TRBJ2-7): DSGVTQTPKHLITATGQRVTLRCSPRSGDLSVYWYQQSLDQGLQFLIQYYNGEERAKGNILERFSAQQFPDLHSELNLSSLELGDSALYFCASSGDRVPTYEQYFGPGTRLTVT.

The chain carries TRBV5-4 and TRBJ1-6; a possible D gene is TRBD1 (6 bases). V lost 0 bases to trimming and J lost 7 bases, with 11 bases between them. Germline CDR1 reads SGHNT; CDR2 reads YYREEE (reference sequence). The CDR3 contains 15 residues. DNA for the CDR3: TGTGCCAGCAGCTTGGATGTGGACAGAAATTCACCCCTCCACTTT. Translation: CASSLDVDRNSPLHF.

The sample holds one count of this clone. The chain has TRBV19 and TRBJ1-3; D remains ambiguous. Per the germline V gene, CDR1 is LNHDA and CDR2 is SQIVND (reference sequence). V was pared by 4 bases and J by 3 bases, with 10 bases between. CDR3 length: 14 residues. The CDR3 region is CASSKGVFGNTIYF. In DNA, the CDR3 is TGTGCCAGTAGTAAAGGAGTATTTGGAAACACCATATATTTT.

The chain uses TRBV5-1 and TRBJ2-5, with 14 bases that match TRBD2. V shed 0 bases and J 5 bases; nucleotides not matched to a gene: 15. The CDR3 is 20 amino acids. Germline V CDR1 and CDR2: SGHRS, YFSETQ. This CDR3 reads CASSLGWTSGGNHYRETQYF. Here the CDR3 DNA reads TGCGCCAGCAGCTTGGGGTGGACTAGCGGGGGGAACCATTATCGGGAGACCCAGTACTTC.

This clone was picked up one time. The chain uses TRBV29-1 and TRBJ2-4, with a tentative D call TRBD1 (6 bases). Germline V gives CDR1 SQVTM, CDR2 ANQGSEA. CDR3 length equals 13 residues. V shed 5 bases and J shed 5 bases, with 13 bases lying between them. CDR3 coding DNA: TGCAGCGTTATACCGGGACATCAAAACATTCAGTACTTC. As protein: CSVIPGHQNIQYF.

The CDR3 reads CASSLNTDTQYF. The CDR3 DNA sequence: TGTGCCAGCAGCCTAAACACAGATACGCAGTATTTT. The chain recombines TRBV11-3 with TRBJ2-3; D ambiguous. V shed 5 bases and J shed 2 bases, with 5 bases lying between them. Per the germline V gene, CDR1 is SGHNT and CDR2 is YENEEA. The CDR3 is 12 amino acids.

The rearrangement uses TRBV7-2 and TRBJ2-7; 10 positions agree with TRBD1. Germline loops: CDR1 SGHTA, CDR2 FQGNSA. With 4 bases clipped from V and 6 bases from J, the junction kept 21 bases outside the gene matches. This CDR3 spans 19 amino acids. CDR3 coding DNA: TGTGCCAGCAGCTCACGCTCCGGGACAGGGGCACTCCGGGGCGGCGAGCAGTACTTC. It codes for CASSSRSGTGALRGGEQYF.

The rearrangement joins TRBV28 to TRBJ1-5; 7 nucleotides line up with TRBD1. J was trimmed by 3 bases and V by 2 bases; bases with no gene match: 7. The CDR3 runs to 16 residues. CDR1 and CDR2 from the germline V gene are MDHEN and SYDVKM. The CDR3 loop reads CASSLVGTESNQPQHF. CDR3 in DNA: TGTGCCAGCAGTTTAGTCGGGACAGAGTCCAATCAGCCCCAGCATTTT.

The J gene is TRBJ2-7, the V gene TRBV27; 8 bases are a match to TRBD1. CDR3 length equals 15 residues. The trim removed 8 bases at V and 2 bases at J, leaving 11 bases unmatched. Germline V lookup: CDR1 MNHEY, CDR2 SMNVEV (reference sequence). This CDR3 reads CASGRSGQVTYEQYF. DNA for the CDR3: TGTGCCAGCGGAAGATCGGGACAGGTAACCTACGAGCAGTACTTC.

This sequence joins TRBV28 and TRBJ2-7, with D hard to call. The CDR3 has 14 residues. V was trimmed by 3 bases and J by 3 bases, leaving 12 bases between them. Germline values: CDR1 MDHEN, CDR2 SYDVKM. DNA of the CDR3: TGTGCCAGCAGTTTTGTGGCAGCGATCTACGAGCAGTACTTC. The encoded protein is CASSFVAAIYEQYF.

The rearrangement uses TRBV10-1 and TRBJ2-1; 9 positions agree with TRBD2. CDR1 is WNHNN and CDR2 is SYGVQD in the germline V gene (reference sequence). With 0 bases clipped from V and 8 bases from J, the junction kept 11 bases outside the gene matches. This CDR3 is 17 amino acids long. The CDR3 bases are TGCGCCAGCAGTGAGTCGCCCCGAGCGGGAGGAAAGTATGAGCAGTTCTTC. Its protein product is CASSESPRAGGKYEQFF.

This rearrangement joins TRBV20-1 to TRBJ1-3; possibly TRBD1 for D (5 bases). CDR3 length equals 11 residues. The V end lost 6 bases, the J end lost 8 bases, and 11 bases lay between the germline ends. Germline V gene data show CDR1 as DFQATT and CDR2 as SNEGSKA (reference sequence). The CDR3 region is CSAVSGDTIYF. The CDR3 DNA reads TGCAGTGCCGTCTCGGGGGACACCATATATTTT.

The rearrangement joins TRBV2 to TRBJ2-7; tentative D call: TRBD2 (5 bases). The V end was cut by 10 bases, the J end by 6 bases, with 7 bases between. The CDR3 sequence is 9 residues long. Germline CDR1 and CDR2: SNHLY and FYNNEI. The CDR3 DNA reads TGTGCCACCCGGGGCGAGCAGTACTTC. Its protein is CATRGEQYF.

The chain has TRBV5-1 and TRBJ1-2; tentative D call: TRBD1 (6 bases). Trimming cost V 4 bases and J 0 bases, with 10 bases left between them. Germline V lookup: CDR1 SGHRS, CDR2 YFSETQ. There are 14 residues in the CDR3. For the CDR3, the DNA is TGCGCCAGCAGCCTGACAGGCACTAACTATGGCTACACCTTC. This codes for CASSLTGTNYGYTF.

This clone was recorded only once. The gene calls are TRBV25-1 and TRBJ1-1; TRBD1 might be the D (5 bases). Per the germline V gene, CDR1 is MGHDK and CDR2 is SYGVNS. The CDR3 covers 16 residues. Trimming cost V 4 bases and J 1 base, with 16 bases left between them. CDR3 DNA sequence: TGTGCCAGCAGTGCGATAATGATAGGACAGAACACTGAAGCTTTCTTT. Its protein product is CASSAIMIGQNTEAFF.

The chain joins TRBV12-1 to TRBJ2-7; TRBD2 reflects the table's D call only, with no check against the DNA. TRBV12-1 counts as a pseudogene. The CDR3 contains 14 residues. The CDR3 DNA reads TGTGCCAGCAACCCGGCAAAGGGGGGGTACGAGCAGTACTTC. This gives the protein CASNPAKGGYEQYF.

This chain uses TRBV5-1 with TRBJ2-5; TRBD1 agrees at 8 bases. With 4 bases clipped from V and 2 bases from J, the junction kept 4 bases outside the gene matches. Germline V lookup: CDR1 SGHRS, CDR2 YFSETQ. This CDR3 is 14 amino acids long. In nucleotides, the CDR3 is TGCGCCAGCAGCATCGGGACAGGACAAGAGACCCAGTACTTC. It encodes CASSIGTGQETQYF.

The V call is TRBV7-2, the J call TRBJ2-7, with 7 nucleotides matching TRBD1. Germline V gene lookup returns CDR1 SGHTA and CDR2 FQGNSA. There are 13 residues in the CDR3. With 3 bases clipped from V and 2 bases from J, the junction kept 1 base outside the gene matches. The CDR3, as DNA: TGTGCCAGCAGCTTCGGGACAGCCTACGAGCAGTACTTC. This encodes CASSFGTAYEQYF.

V usage is TRBV29-1 and J usage is TRBJ2-3, with TRBD2 as a possible D gene (7 bases). The CDR3 extends over 15 amino acids. V was pared by 2 bases and J by 6 bases, with 18 bases between. From germline, CDR1 is SQVTM and CDR2 ANQGSEA. The CDR3 region is CSVEKGGGRGDTQYF. CDR3 in DNA: TGCAGCGTTGAAAAGGGCGGGGGCCGGGGGGATACGCAGTATTTT.

This clone was recorded once. V is TRBV15 and J is TRBJ2-3; tentatively, D is TRBD1 (6 bases). Trimming left V 2 bases short and J 2 bases short, with 17 bases between. Germline values: CDR1 LNHNV, CDR2 YYDKDF (reference sequence). The CDR3 is made up of 17 amino acids. CDR3 bases: TGTGCCACCAGCAGATATATTAGGACAGTACCCACAGATACGCAGTATTTT. This encodes CATSRYIRTVPTDTQYF.

The rearrangement joins TRBV10-3 to TRBJ2-5; 10 nucleotides agree with TRBD2. The CDR3 is 14 amino acids. CDR1 and CDR2 from the germline V gene are ENHRY and SYGVKD. The ends lost 4 bases at V and 5 bases at J; junction bases unmatched: 4. The CDR3 DNA sequence: TGTGCCATCAGTGTGAGCGGGGGGGATGAGACCCAGTACTTC. Amino acids: CAISVSGGDETQYF.